The rows below give T cell receptor beta chains drawn from one sample of a study of cytomegalovirus exposure and HLA in healthy donors. Data came from immunoSEQ multiplex PCR; TCRdb stores just in-frame clones and leaves some out. The sample carries 100,000 or so clones, about four fifths recorded once. Material: PBMCs. These receptors were obtained from a woman aged 40 to 50 in good health and CMV-seronegative. The CDR3 runs from the conserved cysteine through the conserved F or W. D genes are given only for firm matches.

V gene: TRBV28; D gene: NA; J gene: TRBJ1-2; CDR3 protein: CASSDSYGYTF
V gene: TRBV18; D gene: TRBD1; J gene: TRBJ2-7; CDR3 protein: CASSPGQARYEQYF
V gene: TRBV7-9; D gene: TRBD2; J gene: TRBJ2-1; CDR3 protein: CASSPGVAGGPDNEQFF
V gene: TRBV9; D gene: TRBD2; J gene: TRBJ2-5; CDR3 protein: CASSVEERGRGETQYF
V gene: TRBV6-1; D gene: TRBD1; J gene: TRBJ1-1; CDR3 protein: CASSARRQGLGEAFF
V gene: TRBV2; D gene: TRBD2; J gene: TRBJ2-1; CDR3 protein: CASKVAGGSYNEQFF
V gene: TRBV11-2; D gene: NA; J gene: TRBJ2-7; CDR3 protein: CASSLDWQSPEQYF
V gene: TRBV5-1; D gene: NA; J gene: TRBJ2-1; CDR3 protein: CASSLVPAPPGYNEQFF
V gene: TRBV6-1; D gene: NA; J gene: TRBJ1-1; CDR3 protein: CASRSRGTEAFF
V gene: TRBV30; D gene: NA; J gene: TRBJ1-2; CDR3 protein: CAWNPGSYGYTF
V gene: TRBV6-1; D gene: NA; J gene: TRBJ2-3; CDR3 protein: CASRLERSSTDTQYF
V gene: TRBV19; D gene: NA; J gene: TRBJ2-1; CDR3 protein: CASSKIRDSDYNEQFF
V gene: TRBV10-1; D gene: NA; J gene: TRBJ2-1; CDR3 protein: CASSSPSGNEQFF
V gene: TRBV30; D gene: TRBD1; J gene: TRBJ1-5; CDR3 protein: CAWRTGGNQPQHF
V gene: TRBV4-1; D gene: NA; J gene: TRBJ2-7; CDR3 protein: CASSQDVRISSYEQYF
V gene: TRBV28; D gene: NA; J gene: TRBJ1-2; CDR3 protein: CASIQGRDGYTF
V gene: TRBV19; D gene: TRBD1; J gene: TRBJ2-7; CDR3 protein: CASSSGTGAYEQYF
V gene: TRBV2; D gene: NA; J gene: TRBJ1-1; CDR3 protein: CASELNRDTGGFF
V gene: TRBV6-4; D gene: NA; J gene: TRBJ1-1; CDR3 protein: CASSVGGGTEAFF
V gene: TRBV28; D gene: TRBD1; J gene: TRBJ2-7; CDR3 protein: CASRLRGPMYEQYF
V gene: TRBV7-2; D gene: NA; J gene: TRBJ1-4; CDR3 protein: CASSWGRNEKLFF
V gene: TRBV9; D gene: NA; J gene: TRBJ2-5; CDR3 protein: CASSVGGGREGGSETQYF
V gene: TRBV9; D gene: NA; J gene: TRBJ2-7; CDR3 protein: CASSPQGPGSYEQYF
V gene: TRBV4-2; D gene: NA; J gene: TRBJ2-3; CDR3 protein: CASSHQAVSSTDTQYF
V gene: TRBV27; D gene: NA; J gene: TRBJ1-6; CDR3 protein: CASSAGVSPLHF
V gene: TRBV10-2; D gene: TRBD1; J gene: TRBJ1-6; CDR3 protein: CASSEPTGTGDSPLHF
V gene: TRBV7-6; D gene: NA; J gene: TRBJ2-2; CDR3 protein: CASSFNPALNTGELFF
V gene: TRBV18; D gene: NA; J gene: TRBJ2-7; CDR3 protein: CASSPESGLYEQYF
V gene: TRBV2; D gene: TRBD2; J gene: TRBJ2-5; CDR3 protein: CASSYSGNGETQYF
V gene: TRBV7-3; D gene: NA; J gene: TRBJ2-6; CDR3 protein: CASSLAGTNVLTF
V gene: TRBV29-1; D gene: TRBD1; J gene: TRBJ2-7; CDR3 protein: CSVQGASYEQYF
V gene: TRBV19; D gene: TRBD1; J gene: TRBJ1-2; CDR3 protein: CASSSRTGGDYGYTF
V gene: TRBV18; D gene: NA; J gene: TRBJ1-2; CDR3 protein: CASSAGDESGYGYTF
V gene: TRBV4-2; D gene: TRBD1; J gene: TRBJ2-7; CDR3 protein: CASSQGGDRGTYEQYF
V gene: TRBV28; D gene: TRBD1; J gene: TRBJ1-2; CDR3 protein: CASSTQGAGGYTF
V gene: TRBV7-9; D gene: TRBD2; J gene: TRBJ2-1; CDR3 protein: CSSSLTSGGNEQFF
V gene: TRBV6-5; D gene: NA; J gene: TRBJ2-7; CDR3 protein: CASSRFDSPSYEQYF
V gene: TRBV21-1; D gene: NA; J gene: TRBJ2-7; CDR3 protein: CASSTKYEQYF
V gene: TRBV5-1; D gene: NA; J gene: TRBJ2-5; CDR3 protein: CASSLRTAWTQYF
V gene: TRBV6-1; D gene: NA; J gene: TRBJ1-5; CDR3 protein: CASRGTRSNQPQHF
V gene: TRBV6-4; D gene: TRBD1; J gene: TRBJ1-5; CDR3 protein: CASSEADRGSNQPQHF
V gene: TRBV29-1; D gene: TRBD1; J gene: TRBJ2-5; CDR3 protein: CSVNDRVSSQETQYF
V gene: TRBV14; D gene: NA; J gene: TRBJ1-2; CDR3 protein: CASSPGQHYGYTF
V gene: TRBV6-5; D gene: NA; J gene: TRBJ1-6; CDR3 protein: CASSSLTVRPSPLHF
V gene: TRBV5-1; D gene: NA; J gene: TRBJ2-2; CDR3 protein: CASSLEVQTGELFF
V gene: TRBV11-3; D gene: NA; J gene: TRBJ2-5; CDR3 protein: CASSLGTGHQETQYF
V gene: TRBV4-2; D gene: NA; J gene: TRBJ1-3; CDR3 protein: CASSRSDRNTIYF
V gene: TRBV9; D gene: NA; J gene: TRBJ2-5; CDR3 protein: CASSVVDTVAETQYF
V gene: TRBV6-5; D gene: TRBD2; J gene: TRBJ2-7; CDR3 protein: CASSQPGLAYEQYF
V gene: TRBV28; D gene: NA; J gene: TRBJ2-1; CDR3 protein: CASRRLVVSNEQFF